The TCR beta chain described here comes from a study of T-cell memory formation after mild COVID-19. Study information: The study found TCR clusters largely donor specific.

General observations from the study: Pre-infection memory held some responding clones, suggesting pre-existing cross-reactive T cells responded. CD4+ clones that contracted lay mainly in CM and EM; CD8+ ones lay in EMRA.

UMIs and sample barcodes were carried by the TCR alpha and TCR beta cDNA libraries that 5'RACE produced using constant-segment primers. Via MiXCR, TCRdb re-called the 5' RACE reads, giving one row per CDR3 protein. The table has 350,000 to 400,000 distinct CDR3 sequences, under 25% seen once; the top ten hold around an eighth. The CDR3 runs 14 residues. CDR1 MNHEY and CDR2 SMNVEV come from the germline V gene (reference sequence). Trimming removed 4 bases from V and 4 bases from J, with 13 bases in between. About this clonotype: Its antigen is not identified.

This chain connects TRBV27 to TRBJ1-1; no definite D call. This TCR was recovered from an adult woman who had mild COVID-19 (a few samples of this study predate the infection). Cell type and time point are not known. The sequenced material came from PBMCs or a T cell subset sorted from them (not recorded which). CDR3 sequence reads: CASSWRVSATEAFF. DNA of the CDR3: TGTGCCAGCAGTTGGAGGGTTAGTGCCACTGAAGCTTTCTTT.